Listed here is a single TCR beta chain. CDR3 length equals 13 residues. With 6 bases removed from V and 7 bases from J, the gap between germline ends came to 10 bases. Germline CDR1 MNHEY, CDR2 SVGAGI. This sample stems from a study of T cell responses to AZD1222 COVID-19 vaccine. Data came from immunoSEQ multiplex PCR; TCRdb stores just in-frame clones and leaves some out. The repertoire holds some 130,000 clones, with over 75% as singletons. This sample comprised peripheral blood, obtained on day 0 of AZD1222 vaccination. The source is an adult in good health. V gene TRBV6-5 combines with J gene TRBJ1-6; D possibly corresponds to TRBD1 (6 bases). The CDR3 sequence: CASRTTGNSPLHF. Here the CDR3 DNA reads TGTGCCAGCAGGACTACAGGGAATTCACCCCTCCACTTT.